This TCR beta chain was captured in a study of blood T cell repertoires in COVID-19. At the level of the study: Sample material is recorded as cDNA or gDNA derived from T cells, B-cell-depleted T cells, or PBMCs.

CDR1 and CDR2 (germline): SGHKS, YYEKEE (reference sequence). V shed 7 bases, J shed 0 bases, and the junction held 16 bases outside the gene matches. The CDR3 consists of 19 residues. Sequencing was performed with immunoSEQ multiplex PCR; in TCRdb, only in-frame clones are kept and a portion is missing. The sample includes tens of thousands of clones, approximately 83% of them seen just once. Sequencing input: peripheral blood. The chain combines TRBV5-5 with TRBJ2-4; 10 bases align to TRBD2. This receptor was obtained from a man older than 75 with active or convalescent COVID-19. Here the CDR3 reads CASSAWLAGGILAKNIQYF. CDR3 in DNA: TGTGCCAGCTCAGCTTGGTTAGCGGGAGGCATCCTAGCCAAAAACATTCAGTACTTC.